These 17 T cell receptor beta chains originate from one sample sequenced in a study of blood T cells in healthy people across ages. Combining a sample-barcoded 5' primer with a J-beta primer mix, a second PCR ran for about 7 to 12 cycles. MiXCR, applied by TCRdb to the 5' RACE reads, yields one record per CDR3 protein. The profile shows roughly 930,000 distinct CDR3 sequences, about 48% of them singletons. Sequencing was performed on blood. The receptors were sampled from a man younger than 40 in good health.

The rearrangement links TRBV21-1 to TRBJ2-7. TRBV21-1 is shown as a pseudogene. This CDR3 comprises 14 residues. CDR3 residues: CASSKVNSSYEQYF. Here the CDR3 DNA reads TGTGCCAGCAGCAAAGTAAACAGCTCCTACGAGCAGTACTTC.

V is TRBV5-1 and J is TRBJ2-7; no clear D. Trimming took off 2 bases at V and 2 bases at J, with 8 bases between the two ends. This CDR3 is built from 13 residues. CDR1 is SGHRS and CDR2 is YFSETQ in the germline V gene. The CDR3 sequence is CASSFDGAYEQYF. CDR3 nucleotides: TGCGCCAGCAGCTTTGACGGAGCCTACGAGCAGTACTTC. Complete variable domain (other parts from reference TRBV5-1 and TRBJ2-7): KAGVTQTPRYLIKTRGQQVTLSCSPISGHRSVSWYQQTPGQGLQFLFEYFSETQRNKGNFPGRFSGRQFSNSRSEMNVSTLELGDSALYLCASSFDGAYEQYFGPGTRLTVT.

The chain is built from TRBV5-6 and TRBJ2-7; D gene ambiguous. Trimming pared 5 bases from V and 7 bases from J, leaving 13 bases between. CDR3 size: 12 residues. The germline V gene has CDR1 SGHDT and CDR2 YYEEEE. CDR3 coding DNA: TGTGCCAGCAGGCTCATCTTTGGAGAGCAGTACTTC. Translated: CASRLIFGEQYF.

The chain has TRBV7-9 and TRBJ1-4; D gene ambiguous. The CDR3 runs to 15 residues. With 5 bases removed from V and 0 bases from J, the gap between germline ends came to 10 bases. Per the germline V gene, CDR1 is SEHNR and CDR2 is FQNEAQ (reference sequence). The CDR3 DNA sequence: TGTGCCAGCAGCAAGCCCAGTCCAACTAATGAAAAACTGTTTTTT. Translation: CASSKPSPTNEKLFF. Combining the CDR3 with reference TRBV7-9 and TRBJ1-4 gives the whole variable domain DTGVSQNPRHKITKRGQNVTFRCDPISEHNRLYWYRQTLGQGPEFLTYFQNEAQLEKSRLLSDRFSAERPKGSFSTLEIQRTEQGDSAMYLCASSKPSPTNEKLFFGSGTQLSVL.

About this clonotype itself: Germline and junction disagree at one end, which may indicate a read error. The gene calls are TRBV27 and TRBJ2-3; D may be TRBD1 (5 bases). The germline V gene has CDR1 MNHEY and CDR2 SMNVEV (reference sequence). There are 14 residues in the CDR3. The CDR3 here is CASSVSGLADTQYF. CDR3 in DNA: TGTGCCAGCAGTGTATCAGGGTTGGCAGATACGCAGTATTTT.

This clonotype was seen a handful of times. The chain uses TRBV7-2 and TRBJ2-7, with 9 bases that match TRBD1. CDR1 is SGHTA and CDR2 is FQGNSA in the germline V gene. This CDR3 has 15 residues. With V trimmed by 4 bases and J by 6 bases, 10 bases remained unmatched. The CDR3: CASSWGQGSFAEQYF. CDR3 in DNA: TGTGCCAGCAGCTGGGGACAGGGTTCGTTCGCCGAGCAGTACTTC.

The rearrangement links TRBV11-2 to TRBJ2-1; D remains unclear. Germline V gene sequence: CDR1 SGHAT, CDR2 FQNNGV. The CDR3 is made up of 15 amino acids. Between the trimmed V and J ends, which lost 3 bases and 6 bases, there was a span of 15 bases. CDR3 DNA: TGTGCCAGCAGCTTCGACCCAAATGCTATCAATGAGCAGTTCTTC. Translated, it gives CASSFDPNAINEQFF.

The chain joins TRBV7-2 to TRBJ2-5, with D perhaps matching TRBD1 or TRBD2 (5 bases each). Germline-derived CDR1 and CDR2 are SGHTA and FQGNSA. The CDR3 has 13 amino acids. The V end lost 5 bases, the J end lost 11 bases, and 18 bases lay between the germline ends. The CDR3 region is CASSARGPNEQYF. CDR3 bases: TGTGCCAGCAGCGCCCGGGGCCCTAATGAGCAGTACTTC.

V is TRBV27 and J is TRBJ2-5; D possibly matches TRBD1 or TRBD2 (5 bases each). The CDR3 is made up of 15 amino acids. Trimming left V 6 bases short and J 1 base short, with 15 bases between. Germline loops: CDR1 MNHEY, CDR2 SMNVEV (reference sequence). The CDR3 nucleotides are TGTGCCAGCAGAAGCGTGGGACCAGTCCAAGAGACCCAGTACTTC. Its translation is CASRSVGPVQETQYF.

V and J are TRBV3-1 and TRBJ1-2, with 7 bases aligning to TRBD1. The CDR3 consists of 18 residues. In germline, CDR1 is LGHDT, CDR2 YNNKEL (reference sequence). V shed 4 bases, J shed 2 bases, and the junction held 16 bases outside the gene matches. The CDR3 loop reads CASSRNRGRNSVNYGYTF. DNA of the CDR3: TGTGCCAGCAGCCGGAACAGGGGCCGTAACTCGGTCAACTATGGCTACACCTTC.

The chain links TRBV7-6 to TRBJ2-1; 10 bases match TRBD1. Germline values: CDR1 SGHVS, CDR2 FNYEAQ. J gave up 6 bases and V 5 bases, and 10 bases lay outside the gene matches. The CDR3 spans 16 residues. CDR3 in DNA: TGTGCCAGCAGCCCGTCGACAGGGGGCATTTTCAATGAGCAGTTCTTC. This sequence encodes CASSPSTGGIFNEQFF.

This clonotype has a handful of counts. The rearrangement uses TRBV4-2 and TRBJ2-7; no reliable D call. The CDR3 spans 13 residues. V lost 1 base to trimming and J lost 3 bases, with 7 bases between them. Per germline, CDR1 LGHNA and CDR2 YNFKEQ. CDR3 nucleotides: TGTGCCAGCAGCCAAGTAGGGAACTACGAGCAGTACTTC. This codes for CASSQVGNYEQYF.

Points on this clonotype: The germline gene is not matched at one end of the junction; a read error may be the cause. This chain links TRBV7-9 with TRBJ1-6; the match to TRBD1 covers 7 bases. Germline V CDR1 and CDR2: SEHNR, FQNEAQ (reference sequence). This CDR3 has 15 amino acids. DNA of the CDR3: TGTGCCGGCAGCTCCGGAGGGAGGGACAGTTCACCCCTCCACTTT. This encodes CAGSSGGRDSSPLHF. Using reference TRBV7-9 and TRBJ1-6 for the parts outside the CDR3, the full variable domain is DTGVSQNPRHKITKRGQNVTFRCDPISEHNRLYWYRQTLGQGPEFLTYFQNEAQLEKSRLLSDRFSAERPKGSFSTLEIQRTEQGDSAMYLCAGSSGGRDSSPLHFGNGTRLTVT.

This clonotype was picked up many times. The V gene is TRBV7-9, the J gene TRBJ2-3; possibly TRBD1 for D (6 bases). CDR1 is SEHNR, CDR2 FQNEAQ, per germline (reference sequence). Trimming shortened V by 4 bases and J by 3 bases, and 11 bases separated the two germline ends. The CDR3 has 14 amino acids. The CDR3 spells CASSSLTGTDTQYF. CDR3 coding DNA: TGTGCCAGCAGCTCGTTAACAGGGACAGATACGCAGTATTTT. The full variable domain, its missing parts supplied by reference TRBV7-9 and TRBJ2-3, is DTGVSQNPRHKITKRGQNVTFRCDPISEHNRLYWYRQTLGQGPEFLTYFQNEAQLEKSRLLSDRFSAERPKGSFSTLEIQRTEQGDSAMYLCASSSLTGTDTQYFGPGTRLTVL.

This clonotype was observed many times. This chain uses TRBV12-3 or TRBV12-4 with TRBJ1-1; no reliable D call. V dropped 6 bases and J dropped 1 base, with 9 bases sitting between them. The CDR3 has 13 amino acids. The CDR3 nucleotides read TGTGCCAGCAGCCTGGGCCCGAACACTGAAGCTTTCTTT. This gives the protein CASSLGPNTEAFF.

This sequence joins TRBV7-2 and TRBJ2-7, with 12 bases lining up with TRBD2. The V and J ends lost 5 bases and 3 bases, in that order; junction bases with no gene match: 11. The CDR3 length is 17 residues. Germline-derived CDR1 and CDR2 are SGHTA and FQGNSA. CDR3 amino acids: CASSDRTSGTTLYEQYF. The DNA of the CDR3 is TGTGCCAGCAGCGACCGGACTAGCGGGACGACCCTCTACGAGCAGTACTTC.

This clonotype was seen only a few times. V gene TRBV5-1 combines with J gene TRBJ2-1; D possibly matches TRBD1 or TRBD2 (5 bases each). The CDR3 extends over 14 amino acids. V lost 4 bases and J 8 bases, leaving 16 bases between the germline ends. Germline V gene lookup returns CDR1 SGHRS and CDR2 YFSETQ. CDR3 residues: CASSPGPVWDEQFF. The CDR3 nucleotides are TGCGCCAGCAGCCCGGGACCAGTATGGGATGAGCAGTTCTTC.